These 12 T cell receptor beta chains share one sample of origin, sequenced in a study of long-term antiretroviral therapy in people with HIV. At the survey level, the v3.0 immunoSEQ assay was run. This table comes from immunoSEQ multiplex PCR, and its TCRdb copy is limited to in-frame clones, with some not included. This sample has 8,400 or so clones, with 84% found just once. This sample comprised unsorted PBMCs, obtained 0.3 years before starting antiretroviral therapy. These receptors all come from a man younger than 40 with HIV.

V usage is TRBV10-2 and J usage is TRBJ2-1; D is unresolved. Germline CDR1 reads WSHSY; CDR2 reads SAAADI. This CDR3 has 11 residues. V lost 7 bases and J 5 bases, leaving 6 bases between the germline ends. The CDR3 sequence is CASTEDNEQFF. The DNA for the CDR3 is TGCGCCAGCACGGAAGACAATGAGCAGTTCTTC.

The CDR3 here is CASSWTEGEAFF. The CDR3 DNA follows: TGTGCCAGCAGCTGGACAGAAGGTGAAGCTTTCTTT. V gene TRBV5-4 combines with J gene TRBJ1-1; D perhaps matches TRBD1 (6 bases). From germline, CDR1 is SGHNT and CDR2 YYREEE (reference sequence). Trimming cost V 3 bases and J 7 bases, with 10 bases left between them. This CDR3 contains 12 residues.

The chain links TRBV19 to TRBJ1-2; the match to TRBD1 covers 11 bases. V was clipped by 0 bases and J by 3 bases; unmatched bases: 6. CDR1 and CDR2 (germline): LNHDA, SQIVND (reference sequence). This CDR3 is 17 amino acids long. Written as DNA, the CDR3 is TGTGCCAGTAGTATAGATCGGCCGGGACAGGGGGACTATGGCTACACCTTC. Its protein is CASSIDRPGQGDYGYTF.

The rearrangement links TRBV13 to TRBJ1-2; D may be TRBD1 (5 bases). Trimming pared 1 base from V and 4 bases from J, leaving 13 bases between. CDR3 length: 15 residues. CDR1 is PRHDT and CDR2 is FYEKMQ in the germline V gene (reference sequence). DNA of the CDR3: TGTGCCAGCAGCTTAGTGGGGGGGTTATTCTATGGCTACACCTTC. This encodes CASSLVGGLFYGYTF.

This clone was seen just once. The chain carries TRBV11-2 and TRBJ2-5; 7 bases fit TRBD2. The germline gives CDR1 SGHAT, CDR2 FQNNGV. This CDR3 region has 15 residues. Trimming at V came to 5 bases and at J to 0 bases, leaving 6 bases not matched to a gene. This CDR3 reads CASSSGETYQETQYF. CDR3 sequence (DNA): TGTGCCAGCAGCAGCGGGGAGACGTACCAAGAGACCCAGTACTTC.

This chain links TRBV10-1 with TRBJ2-1; 14 bases align to TRBD2. Losses at the gene ends were 8 bases for V and 9 bases for J; bases not matched to a gene: 15. Germline V CDR1 and CDR2: WNHNN, SYGVQD (reference sequence). This CDR3 contains 17 residues. The CDR3 loop is CASGPGTSGSKGREQFF. CDR3 DNA sequence: TGCGCCAGCGGCCCCGGGACTAGCGGGAGTAAAGGTCGTGAGCAGTTCTTC.

The chain has TRBV4-1 and TRBJ1-4, with D perhaps TRBD1 (6 bases). Germline V gene lookup returns CDR1 MGHRA and CDR2 YSYEKL. CDR3 length: 16 residues. Between the trimmed V and J ends, which lost 0 bases and 2 bases, there was a span of 10 bases. For the CDR3, the DNA is TGCGCCAGCAGCCAAGAGGGACACGGGACTAATGAAAAACTGTTTTTT. Translating gives CASSQEGHGTNEKLFF.

The V gene is TRBV29-1, the J gene TRBJ2-7; the match to TRBD1 covers 7 bases. Trimming removed 3 bases from V and 2 bases from J; junction bases left unmatched: 4. The CDR3 has 13 amino acids. Germline V CDR1 and CDR2: SQVTM, ANQGSEA. The CDR3 sequence: CSVDRQGAYEQYF. The CDR3 bases are TGCAGCGTTGATCGGCAGGGGGCCTACGAGCAGTACTTC.

Judged by abundance, this clone is medium-sized. The chain couples TRBV28 to TRBJ1-4; D is perhaps TRBD1 (5 bases). CDR3 length: 15 amino acids. CDR1 is MDHEN and CDR2 is SYDVKM in the germline V gene. The germline V and J ends were trimmed by 3 bases and 3 bases, with 11 bases remaining between them. The CDR3 loop reads CASSFQTAPNEKLFF. In DNA form, the CDR3 reads TGTGCCAGCAGTTTCCAGACAGCTCCTAATGAAAAACTGTTTTTT.

This clone was detected only a few times. The genes are TRBV27 and TRBJ2-7, with TRBD2 matching 15 bases. The length of the CDR3 is 15 residues. The trim removed 5 bases at V and 3 bases at J, leaving 2 bases unmatched. Germline V gives CDR1 MNHEY, CDR2 SMNVEV (reference sequence). CDR3 nucleotide sequence: TGTGCCAGCAGTAGGACTAGCGGGAGGGGCTACGAGCAGTACTTC. It encodes CASSRTSGRGYEQYF.

The chain employs TRBV2 and TRBJ2-5; D may be TRBD1 or TRBD2 (6 bases each). The CDR3 spans 15 residues. Trimming left V 7 bases short and J 4 bases short, with 19 bases between. The germline CDR1 and CDR2 sequences are SNHLY and FYNNEI. CDR3 in amino acids: CASMGAGPGVETQYF. Written as DNA, the CDR3 is TGTGCCAGCATGGGGGCGGGACCGGGAGTAGAGACCCAGTACTTC.

V usage is TRBV7-2 and J usage is TRBJ2-7, with TRBD1 matching over 9 bases. V was pared by 3 bases and J by 7 bases, with 4 bases of the junction left unmatched. The germline V gene has CDR1 SGHTA and CDR2 FQGNSA. The CDR3 has 13 amino acids. CDR3 nucleotide sequence: TGTGCCAGCAGCTTTAACAGGGGGCAAGAGCAGTACTTC. It codes for CASSFNRGQEQYF.